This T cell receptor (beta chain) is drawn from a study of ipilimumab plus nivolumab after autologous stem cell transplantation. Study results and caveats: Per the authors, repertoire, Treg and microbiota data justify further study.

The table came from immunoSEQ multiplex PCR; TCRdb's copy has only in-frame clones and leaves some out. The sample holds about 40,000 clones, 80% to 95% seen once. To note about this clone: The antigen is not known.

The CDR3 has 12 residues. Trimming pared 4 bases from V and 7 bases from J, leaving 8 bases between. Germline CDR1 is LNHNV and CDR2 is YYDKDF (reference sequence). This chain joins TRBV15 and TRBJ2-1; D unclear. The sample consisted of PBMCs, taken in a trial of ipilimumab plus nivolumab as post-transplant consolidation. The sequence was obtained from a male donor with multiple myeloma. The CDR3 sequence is CATSKGTNEQFF. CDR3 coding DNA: TGTGCCACCAGCAAGGGAACGAATGAGCAGTTCTTC.